These T cell receptor beta chains were read from a single sample in a study of post-analysis software for immune sequencing data. MiXCR, run by TCRdb on the PCR reads, gives a single entry per CDR3 protein. This table holds about 500,000 distinct CDR3 sequences, approximately 46% found once. Sequenced input: blood. The receptors shown here come from a girl between 5 and 17 years old with multiple sclerosis. Each CDR3 is given with its conserved first and last residue.

J gene: TRBJ2-7
V gene: TRBV4-1
CDR3 protein: CASRTQGQGSYEQYF

J gene: TRBJ1-5
V gene: TRBV5-1
CDR3 protein: CASSLDLNQPQHF

J gene: TRBJ2-3
V gene: TRBV11-2
CDR3 protein: CASSLDPQLAEVTSTDTQYF

J gene: TRBJ1-2
V gene: TRBV20-1
CDR3 protein: CSASSALYGYTF

J gene: TRBJ2-3
V gene: TRBV7-9
CDR3 protein: CASSRIYDRGQSTDTQYF

J gene: TRBJ2-3
V gene: TRBV20-1
CDR3 protein: CSAELTGRSTDTQYF

J gene: TRBJ2-1
V gene: TRBV29-1
CDR3 protein: CSVEGGVSYNEQFF

J gene: TRBJ1-4
V gene: TRBV6-5
CDR3 protein: CASRRGEKLFF

J gene: TRBJ2-5
V gene: TRBV7-9
CDR3 protein: CASSLVVGPQETQYF

J gene: TRBJ2-5
V gene: TRBV7-9
CDR3 protein: CASSLVEMETQYF

J gene: TRBJ2-5
V gene: TRBV28
CDR3 protein: CASSTGPGAQETQYF

J gene: TRBJ2-5
V gene: TRBV9
CDR3 protein: CASSGGNLYQETQYF

J gene: TRBJ1-2
V gene: TRBV7-9
CDR3 protein: CASSLEGTGHGYTF

J gene: TRBJ2-1
V gene: TRBV7-9
CDR3 protein: CASSAGTVEEFF

J gene: TRBJ2-6
V gene: TRBV14
CDR3 protein: CASSQAYRVSGANVLTF

J gene: TRBJ2-7
V gene: TRBV5-1
CDR3 protein: CASSRDYSYNEQYF

J gene: TRBJ1-5
V gene: TRBV9
CDR3 protein: CASSVRRGNQPQHF

J gene: TRBJ1-2
V gene: TRBV14
CDR3 protein: CASSQVTAGFGYTF

J gene: TRBJ1-5
V gene: TRBV7-2
CDR3 protein: CASSSRVPDQPQHF

J gene: TRBJ1-1
V gene: TRBV5-1
CDR3 protein: CASSLGTDEAFF

J gene: TRBJ2-7
V gene: TRBV29-1
CDR3 protein: CSVVGADPEQYF

J gene: TRBJ2-3
V gene: TRBV20-1
CDR3 protein: CSANPGQGITDTQYF

J gene: TRBJ1-2
V gene: TRBV6-5
CDR3 protein: CASSYDWGAGGYTF

J gene: TRBJ1-2
V gene: TRBV29-1
CDR3 protein: CSATRQGLNYGYTF

J gene: TRBJ2-7
V gene: TRBV7-8
CDR3 protein: CANSPDRVAVDEQYF

J gene: -
V gene: TRBV7-2
CDR3 protein: CASSLGLAGAKETQYF

J gene: TRBJ2-1
V gene: TRBV20-1
CDR3 protein: CSARVPRGGNEQFF

J gene: TRBJ1-5
V gene: TRBV6-2/TRBV6-3
CDR3 protein: CVSSQIANQPQHF

J gene: TRBJ2-7
V gene: TRBV5-1
CDR3 protein: CASSREVGDSYEQYF

J gene: TRBJ2-4
V gene: TRBV12-3/TRBV12-4
CDR3 protein: CASSPSPGQGGYKNIQYF

J gene: TRBJ1-1
V gene: TRBV7-3
CDR3 protein: CASSLYKDTEAFF

J gene: TRBJ2-7
V gene: TRBV20-1
CDR3 protein: CSANRVQGAYEQYF

J gene: TRBJ2-1
V gene: TRBV5-1
CDR3 protein: CASSLGGLHNEQFF